One and the same sample provided the 20 T cell receptor beta chains below, sequenced in a study of radiation and T cells in renal cell carcinoma. Using immunoSEQ multiplex PCR, the repertoire was profiled, and TCRdb retains in-frame clones only, with some absent. The sample carries about 88,000 clones, about 86% recorded once. Documented time point: baseline pretreatment blood. Treatment of the sample: 15 Gy SBRT to primary tumor, nephrectomy 4 weeks later. The sample in question was blood, obtained from a patient whose treatment included radiotherapy and nephrectomy. These receptors all stem from a man in his fifties or sixties with renal cell carcinoma.

This chain joins TRBV9 and TRBJ1-2, with 7 bases fitting TRBD1. The CDR3 contains 13 residues. Germline V gene data show CDR1 as SGDLS and CDR2 as YYNGEE. The V and J ends lost 4 bases and 4 bases, in that order; junction bases with no gene match: 4. CDR3 sequence reads: CASSRDSGYGYTF. The CDR3, as DNA: TGTGCCAGCAGCAGGGACAGTGGCTATGGCTACACCTTC.

The chain has TRBV28 and TRBJ2-6; D unresolved. Trimming took off 6 bases at V and 2 bases at J, with 8 bases between the two ends. Germline loops: CDR1 MDHEN, CDR2 SYDVKM. The CDR3 runs to 14 residues. CDR3 amino acids: CASRQSPGANVLTF. CDR3 nucleotide sequence: TGTGCCAGCAGGCAGTCACCTGGGGCCAACGTCCTGACTTTC.

The rearrangement uses TRBV19 and TRBJ2-3; D unclear. The ends were cut back, 3 bases at V and 2 bases at J, with 6 bases in the middle. CDR1 is LNHDA and CDR2 is SQIVND in the germline V gene (reference sequence). The CDR3 has 13 amino acids. CDR3 nucleotide sequence: TGTGCCAGTAGTATTCGCGTCACAGATACGCAGTATTTT. Encoded protein: CASSIRVTDTQYF.

This chain uses TRBV6-5 with TRBJ1-5; D is uncertain. V was pared by 2 bases and J by 4 bases, with 3 bases between. The CDR3 runs 12 residues. Germline CDR1 MNHEY, CDR2 SVGAGI. CDR3 nucleotides: TGTGCCAGCAGTTACAGGAATCAGCCCCAGCATTTT. This codes for CASSYRNQPQHF.

The rearrangement uses TRBV5-1 and TRBJ2-5; TRBD2 is a possible D gene (6 bases). Between the trimmed V and J ends, which lost 3 bases and 3 bases, there was a span of 9 bases. CDR3 length: 13 amino acids. Germline loops: CDR1 SGHRS, CDR2 YFSETQ. CDR3 bases: TGCGCCAGCAGCTCTGGGGGGAAAGAGACCCAGTACTTC. Translation gives CASSSGGKETQYF.

The chain is built from TRBV6-5 and TRBJ2-3; no clear D. V was trimmed by 7 bases and J by 6 bases, leaving 11 bases between them. The CDR3 has 12 amino acids. In germline, CDR1 is MNHEY, CDR2 SVGAGI. CDR3 coding DNA: TGTGCCAGCACCAACAAATGGGATACGCAGTATTTT. The encoded protein is CASTNKWDTQYF.

This clone was counted many times. The chain carries TRBV7-8 and TRBJ2-7; the D call may be TRBD1 or TRBD2 (7 bases each). The CDR3 runs 14 residues. Germline V CDR1 and CDR2: SGHVS, FQNEAQ. Trimming took 0 bases from V and 6 from J, leaving 12 bases between them. This chain's CDR3 is CASSLAGGGSEQYF. For the CDR3, the DNA is TGTGCCAGCAGCTTAGCAGGGGGCGGGAGCGAGCAGTACTTC. Variable domain in full (rest from reference TRBV7-8 and TRBJ2-7): GAGVSQSPRYKVAKRGQDVALRCDPISGHVSLFWYQQALGQGPEFLTYFQNEAQLDKSGLPSDRFFAERPEGSVSTLKIQRTQQEDSAVYLCASSLAGGGSEQYFGPGTRLTVT.

V is TRBV10-3 and J is TRBJ2-5, with a weak D call TRBD2 (5 bases). Looked up from germline, CDR1 is ENHRY and CDR2 is SYGVKD. Trimming cost V 6 bases and J 3 bases, with 11 bases left between them. The CDR3 sequence is 13 residues long. The CDR3, as DNA: TGTGCCATCAGACCCGGGAACGAAGAGACCCAGTACTTC. Amino acid sequence: CAIRPGNEETQYF.

The rearrangement links TRBV7-6 to TRBJ1-1; D is unclear. Trimming stripped 1 base from V and 1 base from J, with 10 bases between. Germline V gene sequence: CDR1 SGHVS, CDR2 FNYEAQ. The CDR3 totals 15 residues. The CDR3 protein is CASSLVGSSNTEAFF. As DNA, the CDR3 is TGTGCCAGCAGCTTAGTTGGGTCCTCGAACACTGAAGCTTTCTTT.

The rearrangement uses TRBV5-4 and TRBJ2-1; TRBD2 matches 11 bases. Unmatched junction bases numbered 4, after V lost 4 bases and J lost 4 bases. The CDR3 length is 15 residues. Germline loops: CDR1 SGHNT, CDR2 YYREEE (reference sequence). In DNA, the CDR3 is TGTGCCAGCAGCCGCTCTAGCGGGGGGTACAATGAGCAGTTCTTC. Encoded protein: CASSRSSGGYNEQFF.

This clone came up a few times. J is TRBJ2-3 and V is TRBV10-1; maybe TRBD1 (6 bases). Looked up from germline, CDR1 is WNHNN and CDR2 is SYGVQD (reference sequence). Trimming stripped 0 bases from V and 4 bases from J, with 14 bases between. This CDR3 is built from 16 residues. DNA of the CDR3: TGCGCCAGCAGTGAGTCGAGGGGCAAGGGGGCAGATACGCAGTATTTT. As protein: CASSESRGKGADTQYF.

The rearrangement links TRBV7-9 to TRBJ2-6; D remains unclear. CDR3 length equals 17 residues. CDR1 and CDR2 (germline): SEHNR, FQNEAQ (reference sequence). The V end lost 7 bases, the J end lost 0 bases, and 16 bases lay between the germline ends. CDR3 region: CASTDSVLVSGANVLTF. The CDR3 region has the DNA TGTGCCAGCACGGATTCCGTGTTAGTCTCTGGGGCCAACGTCCTGACTTTC.

This clone was seen a single time. The chain links TRBV6-5 to TRBJ1-5, with D perhaps matching TRBD1 (5 bases). From germline, CDR1 is MNHEY and CDR2 SVGAGI. The CDR3 is made up of 14 amino acids. V dropped 2 bases and J dropped 6 bases, with 11 bases sitting between them. CDR3 loop: CASSYRGEGQPQHF. The CDR3 DNA reads TGTGCCAGCAGTTACCGAGGGGAGGGTCAGCCCCAGCATTTT.

The V and J genes are TRBV4-1 and TRBJ2-5; D is undetermined. Germline lookup yields CDR1 MGHRA and CDR2 YSYEKL. Trimming removed 2 bases from V and 1 base from J, with 8 bases in between. The CDR3 totals 14 residues. The CDR3 spells CASSQSARQETQYF. Here the CDR3 DNA reads TGCGCCAGCAGCCAAAGTGCCCGCCAAGAGACCCAGTACTTC.

This clone was counted a few times. The genes are TRBV5-1 and TRBJ2-1; D is uncertain. V was shortened by 5 bases and J by 3 bases, with 3 bases between the two germline ends. CDR1 SGHRS and CDR2 YFSETQ come from the germline V gene. The CDR3 spans 11 residues. The chain's CDR3 is CASSDYNEQFF. The CDR3 region has the DNA TGCGCCAGCAGTGACTACAATGAGCAGTTCTTC. Full variable domain (rest looked up from reference TRBV5-1 and TRBJ2-1): KAGVTQTPRYLIKTRGQQVTLSCSPISGHRSVSWYQQTPGQGLQFLFEYFSETQRNKGNFPGRFSGRQFSNSRSEMNVSTLELGDSALYLCASSDYNEQFFGPGTRLTVL.

The genes are TRBV6-1 and TRBJ1-6; D call uncertain. The V gene lost 7 bases and the J gene lost 4 bases, with 11 bases spanning the gap. The germline V gene has CDR1 MNHNS and CDR2 SASEGT. The length of the CDR3 is 14 residues. CDR3 protein: CASMRGDYNSPLHF. Here the CDR3 DNA reads TGTGCCAGCATGCGTGGGGATTATAATTCACCCCTCCACTTT.

The V gene is TRBV18, the J gene TRBJ1-2; weak D call: TRBD1 (5 bases). The CDR3 extends over 13 amino acids. Trimming took 3 bases from V and 6 from J, leaving 11 bases between them. Germline V lookup: CDR1 KGHSH, CDR2 LQKENI. For the CDR3, the DNA is TGTGCCAGCTCACCCCGGGACCAAGATGGCTACACCTTC. It is translated as CASSPRDQDGYTF.

This chain connects TRBV2 to TRBJ2-7, with TRBD1 matching over 7 bases. The CDR3 is 13 amino acids. The ends lost 7 bases at V and 5 bases at J; junction bases unmatched: 8. Germline assignment: CDR1 SNHLY and CDR2 FYNNEI. Here the CDR3 reads CASKNTGVHEQYF. The CDR3 coding sequence is TGTGCCAGCAAGAACACAGGGGTCCACGAGCAGTACTTC.

This chain connects TRBV11-2 to TRBJ2-3; tentatively, D is TRBD1 or TRBD2 (5 bases each). In germline, CDR1 is SGHAT, CDR2 FQNNGV. CDR3 length: 14 residues. The V and J ends lost 7 bases and 4 bases respectively, with 15 bases between them. This CDR3 reads CASNSGRGADTQYF. CDR3 coding DNA: TGTGCCAGCAACAGCGGAAGGGGTGCAGATACGCAGTATTTT. Looking up the rest from reference TRBV11-2 and TRBJ2-3 gives the full variable domain: EAGVAQSPRYKIIEKRQSVAFWCNPISGHATLYWYQQILGQGPKLLIQFQNNGVVDDSQLPKDRFSAERLKGVDSTLKIQPAKLEDSAVYLCASNSGRGADTQYFGPGTRLTVL.

The V call is TRBV25-1, the J call TRBJ2-5; perhaps TRBD2 as D (6 bases). The CDR3 length is 14 residues. Trimming cost V 1 base and J 5 bases, with 11 bases left between them. Germline lookup yields CDR1 MGHDK and CDR2 SYGVNS. CDR3 in DNA: TGTGCCAGCAGTGAATTTGCGGGGCTGGAGACCCAGTACTTC. It translates to CASSEFAGLETQYF. Complete variable domain (other parts from reference TRBV25-1 and TRBJ2-5): EADIYQTPRYLVIGTGKKITLECSQTMGHDKMYWYQQDPGMELHLIHYSYGVNSTEKGDLSSESTVSRIRTEHFPLTLESARPSHTSQYLCASSEFAGLETQYFGPGTRLLVL.